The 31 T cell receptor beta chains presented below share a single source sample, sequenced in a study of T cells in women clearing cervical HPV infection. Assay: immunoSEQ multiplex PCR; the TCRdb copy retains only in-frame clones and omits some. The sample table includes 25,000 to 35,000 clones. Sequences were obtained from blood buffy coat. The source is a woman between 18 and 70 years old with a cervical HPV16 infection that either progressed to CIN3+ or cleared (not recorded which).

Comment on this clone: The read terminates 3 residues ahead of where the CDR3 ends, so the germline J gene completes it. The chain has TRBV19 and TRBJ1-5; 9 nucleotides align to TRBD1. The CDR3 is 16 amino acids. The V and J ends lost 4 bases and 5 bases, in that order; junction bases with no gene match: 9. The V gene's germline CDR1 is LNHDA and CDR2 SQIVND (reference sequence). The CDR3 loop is CASSTLQGAWDQPQHF. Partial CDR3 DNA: TGTGCCAGTAGTACCCTACAGGGGGCATGGGATCAGCCC.

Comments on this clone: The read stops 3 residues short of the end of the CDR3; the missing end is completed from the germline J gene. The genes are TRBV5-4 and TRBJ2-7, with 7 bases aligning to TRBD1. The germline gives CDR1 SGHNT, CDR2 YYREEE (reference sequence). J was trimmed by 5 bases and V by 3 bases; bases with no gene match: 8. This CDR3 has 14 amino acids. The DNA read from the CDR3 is TGTGCCAGCAGCTCAGGACAGGTCCTCCACGAG. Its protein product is CASSSGQVLHE. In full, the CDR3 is CASSSGQVLHEQYF.

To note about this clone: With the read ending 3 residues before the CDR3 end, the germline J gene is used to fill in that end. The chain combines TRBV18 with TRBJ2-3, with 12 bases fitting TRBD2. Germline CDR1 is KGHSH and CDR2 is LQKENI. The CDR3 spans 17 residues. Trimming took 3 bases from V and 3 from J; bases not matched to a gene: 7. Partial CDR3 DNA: TGTGCCAGCTCACCCCGACTAGCGGGAGATTTGACAGATACG. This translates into CASSPRLAGDLTDT. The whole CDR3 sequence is CASSPRLAGDLTDTQYF.

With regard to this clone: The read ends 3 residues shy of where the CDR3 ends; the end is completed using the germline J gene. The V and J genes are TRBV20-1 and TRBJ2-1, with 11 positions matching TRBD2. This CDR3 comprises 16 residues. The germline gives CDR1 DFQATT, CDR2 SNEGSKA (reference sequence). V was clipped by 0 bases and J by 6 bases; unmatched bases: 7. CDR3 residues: CSARDVLAGARNEQFF. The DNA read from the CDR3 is TGCAGTGCTAGAGATGTACTAGCGGGAGCTCGCAATGAG.

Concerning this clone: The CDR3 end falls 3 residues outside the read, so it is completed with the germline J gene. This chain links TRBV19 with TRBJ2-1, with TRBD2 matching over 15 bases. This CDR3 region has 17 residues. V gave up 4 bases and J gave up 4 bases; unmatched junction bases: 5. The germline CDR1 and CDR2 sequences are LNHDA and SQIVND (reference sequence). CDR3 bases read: TGTGCCAGTAGTAAGGGACTAGCGGGAGGAATGTACAATGAG. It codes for CASSKGLAGGMYNE. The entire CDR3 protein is CASSKGLAGGMYNEQFF.

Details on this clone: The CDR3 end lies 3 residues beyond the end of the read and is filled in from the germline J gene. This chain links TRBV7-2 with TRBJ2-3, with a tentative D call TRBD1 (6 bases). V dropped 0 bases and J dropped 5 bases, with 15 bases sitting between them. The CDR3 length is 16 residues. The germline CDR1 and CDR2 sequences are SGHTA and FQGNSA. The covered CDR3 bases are TGTGCCAGCAGCTTAGCGGGGGCCACCCTGGGAGATACG. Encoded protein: CASSLAGATLGDT. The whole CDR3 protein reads CASSLAGATLGDTQYF.

CDR3 DNA, as far as it was read: TGCAGTGCTTACTCTGGGGCCAACGTC. Amino acids: CSAYSGANV. The CDR3 as a whole reads CSAYSGANVLTF. The J gene is TRBJ2-6, the V gene TRBV20-1; D gene uncertain. The read terminates 3 residues before the CDR3 end, so the remaining end is supplied by the germline J gene. CDR1 and CDR2 (germline): DFQATT, SNEGSKA (reference sequence). The CDR3 is 12 residues long. Trimming cost V 5 bases and J 0 bases, with 2 bases left between them.

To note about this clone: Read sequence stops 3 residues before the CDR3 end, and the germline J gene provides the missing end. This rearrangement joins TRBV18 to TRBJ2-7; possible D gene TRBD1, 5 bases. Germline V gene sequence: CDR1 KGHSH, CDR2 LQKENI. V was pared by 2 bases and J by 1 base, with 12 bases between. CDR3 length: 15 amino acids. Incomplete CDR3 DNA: TGTGCCAGCTCACCAATACAGGTCAAATCCTACGAG. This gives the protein CASSPIQVKSYE. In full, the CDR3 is CASSPIQVKSYEQYF.

The DNA read from the CDR3 is TGCAGCGTTGATCGTCGGGGCAATGAG. Its protein product is CSVDRRGNE. The entire CDR3 reads CSVDRRGNEQFF. The rearrangement uses TRBV29-1 and TRBJ2-1; possible D gene TRBD2, 5 bases. The read terminates 3 residues before the CDR3 end, so the remaining end is supplied by the germline J gene. Germline CDR1 is SQVTM and CDR2 is ANQGSEA. V was trimmed by 3 bases and J by 6 bases, leaving 9 bases between them. The CDR3 spans 12 residues.

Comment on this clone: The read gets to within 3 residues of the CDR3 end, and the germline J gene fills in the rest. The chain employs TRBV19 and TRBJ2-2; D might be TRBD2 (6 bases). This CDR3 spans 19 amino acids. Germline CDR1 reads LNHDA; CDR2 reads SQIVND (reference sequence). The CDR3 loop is CASSINGRNSATGANVLFF. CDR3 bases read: TGTGCCAGTAGTATAAATGGGAGGAACAGCGCAACTGGGGCCAACGTG.

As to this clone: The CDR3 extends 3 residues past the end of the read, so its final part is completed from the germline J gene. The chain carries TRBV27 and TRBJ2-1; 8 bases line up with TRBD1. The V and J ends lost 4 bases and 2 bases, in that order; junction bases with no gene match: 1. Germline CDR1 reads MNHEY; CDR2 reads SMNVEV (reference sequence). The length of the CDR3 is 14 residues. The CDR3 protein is CASSWTGTYNEQFF. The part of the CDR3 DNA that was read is TGTGCCAGCAGTTGGACAGGGACCTACAATGAG.

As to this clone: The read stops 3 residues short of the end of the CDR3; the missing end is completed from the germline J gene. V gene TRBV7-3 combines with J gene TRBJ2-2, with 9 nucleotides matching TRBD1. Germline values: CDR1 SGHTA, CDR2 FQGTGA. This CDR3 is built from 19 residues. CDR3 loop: CASSLSPTGGLAGANVLFF. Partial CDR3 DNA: TGTGCCAGCAGCTTAAGTCCCACAGGGGGCCTCGCTGGGGCCAACGTG. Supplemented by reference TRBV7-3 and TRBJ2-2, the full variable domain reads GAGVSQTPSNKVTEKGKYVELRCDPISGHTALYWYRQSLGQGPEFLIYFQGTGAADDSGLPNDRFFAVRPEGSVSTLKIQRTERGDSAVYLCASSLSPTGGLAGANVLFFGEGSRLTVL.

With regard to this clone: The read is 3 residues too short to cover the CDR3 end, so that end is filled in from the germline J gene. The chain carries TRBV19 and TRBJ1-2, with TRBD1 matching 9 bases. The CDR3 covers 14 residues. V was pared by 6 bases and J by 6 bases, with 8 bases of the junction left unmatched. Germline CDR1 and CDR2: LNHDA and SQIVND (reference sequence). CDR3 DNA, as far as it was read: TGTGCCAGTAGCCGACGGACAGGGGCACATGGC. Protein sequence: CASSRRTGAHG. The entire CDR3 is CASSRRTGAHGYTF.

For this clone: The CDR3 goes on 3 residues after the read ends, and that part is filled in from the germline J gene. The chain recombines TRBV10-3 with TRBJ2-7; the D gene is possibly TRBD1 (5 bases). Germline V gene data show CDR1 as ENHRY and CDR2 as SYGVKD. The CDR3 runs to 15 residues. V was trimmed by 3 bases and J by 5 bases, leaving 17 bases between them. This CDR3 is CAISERQTAGDEQYF. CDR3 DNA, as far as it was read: TGTGCCATCAGTGAACGACAGACTGCTGGGGACGAG.

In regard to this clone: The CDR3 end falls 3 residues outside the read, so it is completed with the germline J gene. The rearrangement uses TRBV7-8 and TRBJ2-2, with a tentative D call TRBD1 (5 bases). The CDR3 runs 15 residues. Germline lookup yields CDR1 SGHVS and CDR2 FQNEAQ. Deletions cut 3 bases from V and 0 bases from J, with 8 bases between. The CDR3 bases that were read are TGTGCCAGCAGCTTGGGGCAATCGAACACCGGGGAG. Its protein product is CASSLGQSNTGE. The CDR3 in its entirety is CASSLGQSNTGELFF.

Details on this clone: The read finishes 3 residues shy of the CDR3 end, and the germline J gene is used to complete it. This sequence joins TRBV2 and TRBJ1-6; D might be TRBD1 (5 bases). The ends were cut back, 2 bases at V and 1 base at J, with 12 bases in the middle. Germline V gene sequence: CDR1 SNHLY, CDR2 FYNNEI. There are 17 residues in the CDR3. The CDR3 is CASSESQGWSYNSPLHF. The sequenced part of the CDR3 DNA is TGTGCCAGCAGTGAAAGCCAGGGTTGGTCCTATAATTCACCC.

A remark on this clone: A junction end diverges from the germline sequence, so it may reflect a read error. The CDR3 loop reads CASSLGGLAGVNEQFF. The DNA read from the CDR3 is TGTGCTAGCAGCTTAGGCGGACTAGCGGGGGTCAATGAG. J is TRBJ2-1 and V is TRBV7-7; 13 bases are a match to TRBD2. The read is 3 residues too short to cover the CDR3 end, so that end is filled in from the germline J gene. The germline V gene encodes CDR1 SSHAT and CDR2 FNYEAQ (reference sequence). CDR3 length: 16 amino acids.

The CDR3: CASSDWRGVPGYDYTF. Partial CDR3 DNA: TGTGCCAGCAGTGATTGGAGGGGCGTACCGGGTTACGAC. The rearrangement uses TRBV6-1 and TRBJ1-2; tentatively, D is TRBD1 (5 bases). The read falls 3 residues short of the CDR3 end, and the missing part is taken from the germline J gene. The germline CDR1 and CDR2 sequences are MNHNS and SASEGT. This CDR3 spans 16 amino acids.

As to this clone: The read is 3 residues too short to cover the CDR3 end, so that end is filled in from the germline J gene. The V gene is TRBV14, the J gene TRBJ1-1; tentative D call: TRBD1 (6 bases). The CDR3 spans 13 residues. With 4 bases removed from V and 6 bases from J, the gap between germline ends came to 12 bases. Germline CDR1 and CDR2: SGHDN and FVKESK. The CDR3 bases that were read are TGTGCCAGCAGCCCAGGACAGCTCGCTGAA. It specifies CASSPGQLAE. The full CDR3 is CASSPGQLAEAFF.

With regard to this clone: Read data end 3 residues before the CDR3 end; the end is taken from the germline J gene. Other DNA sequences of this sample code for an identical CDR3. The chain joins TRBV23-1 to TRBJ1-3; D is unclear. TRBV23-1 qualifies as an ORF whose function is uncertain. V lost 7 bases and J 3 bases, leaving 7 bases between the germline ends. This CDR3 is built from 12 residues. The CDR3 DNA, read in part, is TGCGCCAGCACTAGGCGTGGAAACACC. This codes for CASTRRGNT. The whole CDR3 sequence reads CASTRRGNTIYF.

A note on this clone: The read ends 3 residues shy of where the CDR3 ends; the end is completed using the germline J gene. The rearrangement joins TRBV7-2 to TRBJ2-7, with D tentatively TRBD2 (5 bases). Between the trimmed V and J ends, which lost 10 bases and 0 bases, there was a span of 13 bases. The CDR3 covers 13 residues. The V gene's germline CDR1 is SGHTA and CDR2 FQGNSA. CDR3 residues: CATRRAVSYEQYF. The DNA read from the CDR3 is TGTGCCACCCGGCGGGCCGTCTCCTACGAG.

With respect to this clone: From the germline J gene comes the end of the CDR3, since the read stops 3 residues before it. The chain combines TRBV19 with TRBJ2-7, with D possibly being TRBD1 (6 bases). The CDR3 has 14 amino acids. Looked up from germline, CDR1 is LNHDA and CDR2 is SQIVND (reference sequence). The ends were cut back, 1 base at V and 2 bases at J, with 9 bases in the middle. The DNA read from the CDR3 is TGTGCCAGTAGTATAGCGGACAGCACCTACGAG. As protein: CASSIADSTYE. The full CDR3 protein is CASSIADSTYEQYF.

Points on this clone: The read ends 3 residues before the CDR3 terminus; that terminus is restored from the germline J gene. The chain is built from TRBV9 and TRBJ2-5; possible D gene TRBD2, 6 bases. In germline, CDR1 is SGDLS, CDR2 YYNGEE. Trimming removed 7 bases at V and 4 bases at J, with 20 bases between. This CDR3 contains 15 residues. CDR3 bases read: TGTGCCAGCTCCCTCGGGGGAGTGGGAGGAGAGACC. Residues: CASSLGGVGGET. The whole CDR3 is CASSLGGVGGETQYF.

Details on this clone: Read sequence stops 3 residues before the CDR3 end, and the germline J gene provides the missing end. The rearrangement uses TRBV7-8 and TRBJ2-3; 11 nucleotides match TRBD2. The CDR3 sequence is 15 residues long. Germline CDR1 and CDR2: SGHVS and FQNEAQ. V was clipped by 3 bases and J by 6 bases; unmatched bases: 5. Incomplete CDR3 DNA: TGTGCCAGCAGCTTCCCGACTAGCGGGAAGGATACG. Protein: CASSFPTSGKDT. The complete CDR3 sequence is CASSFPTSGKDTQYF.

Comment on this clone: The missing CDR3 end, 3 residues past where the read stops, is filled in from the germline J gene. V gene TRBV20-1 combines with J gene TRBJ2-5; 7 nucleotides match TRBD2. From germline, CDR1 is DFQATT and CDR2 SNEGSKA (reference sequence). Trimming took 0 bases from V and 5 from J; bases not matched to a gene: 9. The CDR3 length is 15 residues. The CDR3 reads CSARDQGGLAETQYF. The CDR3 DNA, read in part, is TGCAGTGCTAGAGATCAGGGAGGGCTGGCGGAGACC.

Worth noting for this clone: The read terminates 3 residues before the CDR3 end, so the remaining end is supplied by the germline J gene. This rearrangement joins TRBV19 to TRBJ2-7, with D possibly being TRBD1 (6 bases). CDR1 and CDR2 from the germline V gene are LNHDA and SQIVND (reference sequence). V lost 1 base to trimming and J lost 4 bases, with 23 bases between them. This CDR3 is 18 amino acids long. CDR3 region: CASSIAYSRDTYQYEQYF. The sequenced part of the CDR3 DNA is TGTGCCAGTAGTATAGCTTATTCCCGGGACACCTATCAGTACGAG. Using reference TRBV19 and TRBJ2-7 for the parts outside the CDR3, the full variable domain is DGGITQSPKYLFRKEGQNVTLSCEQNLNHDAMYWYRQDPGQGLRLIYYSQIVNDFQKGDIAEGYSVSREKKESFPLTVTSAQKNPTAFYLCASSIAYSRDTYQYEQYFGPGTRLTVT.

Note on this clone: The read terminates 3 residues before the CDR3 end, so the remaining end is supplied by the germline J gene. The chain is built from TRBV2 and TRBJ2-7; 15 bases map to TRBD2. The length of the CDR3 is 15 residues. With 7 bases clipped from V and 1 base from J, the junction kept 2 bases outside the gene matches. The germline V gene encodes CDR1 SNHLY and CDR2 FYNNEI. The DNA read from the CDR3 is TGTGCCAGCAAAGGGACTAGCGGGAGGTCCTACGAG. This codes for CASKGTSGRSYE. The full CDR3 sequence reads CASKGTSGRSYEQYF.

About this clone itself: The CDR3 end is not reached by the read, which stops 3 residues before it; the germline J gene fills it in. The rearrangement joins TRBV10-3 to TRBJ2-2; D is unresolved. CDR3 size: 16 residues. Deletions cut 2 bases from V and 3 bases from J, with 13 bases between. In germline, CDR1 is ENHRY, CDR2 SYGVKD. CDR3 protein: CAISERIGGHTGELFF. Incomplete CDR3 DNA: TGTGCCATCAGTGAGAGGATAGGTGGGCACACCGGGGAG.

The CDR3 region is CASSVQGQQSPLHF. The covered CDR3 bases are TGTGCCAGCAGCGTACAGGGGCAGCAATCACCC. The chain has TRBV7-9 and TRBJ1-6; 7 bases fit TRBD1. The observed sequence ends 3 residues before the CDR3 terminus, with the missing tail filled in from the germline J gene. V dropped 5 bases and J dropped 10; count of bases not matched to a gene: 8. Germline V gene sequence: CDR1 SEHNR, CDR2 FQNEAQ (reference sequence). The CDR3 covers 14 residues.

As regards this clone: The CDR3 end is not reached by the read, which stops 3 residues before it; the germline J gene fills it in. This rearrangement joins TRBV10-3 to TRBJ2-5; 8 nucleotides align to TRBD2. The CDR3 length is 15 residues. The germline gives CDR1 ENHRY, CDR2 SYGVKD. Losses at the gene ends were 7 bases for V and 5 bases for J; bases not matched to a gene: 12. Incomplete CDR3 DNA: TGTGCCATCAACAACCCGGGCGGGGGGATGGAGACC. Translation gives CAINNPGGGMET. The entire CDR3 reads CAINNPGGGMETQYF.

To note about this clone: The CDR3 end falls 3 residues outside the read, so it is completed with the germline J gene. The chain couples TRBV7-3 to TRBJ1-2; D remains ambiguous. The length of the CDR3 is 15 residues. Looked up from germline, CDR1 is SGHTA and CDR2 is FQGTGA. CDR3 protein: CASSLSGRESNDYTF. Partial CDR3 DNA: TGTGCCAGCAGCTTAAGTGGGCGGGAGAGCAATGAC.